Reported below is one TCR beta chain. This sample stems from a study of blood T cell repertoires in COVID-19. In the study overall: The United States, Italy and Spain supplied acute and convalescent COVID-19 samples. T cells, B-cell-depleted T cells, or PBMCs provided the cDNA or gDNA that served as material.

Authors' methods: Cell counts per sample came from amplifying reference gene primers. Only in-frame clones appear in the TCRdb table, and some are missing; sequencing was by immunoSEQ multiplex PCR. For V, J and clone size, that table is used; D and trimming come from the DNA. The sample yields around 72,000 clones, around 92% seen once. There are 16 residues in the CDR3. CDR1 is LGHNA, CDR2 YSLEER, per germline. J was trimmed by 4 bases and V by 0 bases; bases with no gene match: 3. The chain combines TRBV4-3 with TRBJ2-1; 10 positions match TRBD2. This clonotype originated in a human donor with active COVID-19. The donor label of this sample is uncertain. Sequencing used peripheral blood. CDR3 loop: CASSQELAGTYNEQFF. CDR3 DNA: TGCGCCAGCAGCCAAGAACTAGCGGGGACATACAATGAGCAGTTCTTC.